Below are 30 T cell receptor beta chains sequenced from a single sample in a study of response to subunit inactivated influenza vaccine. TCRdb recomputed calls from the RT-PCR reads with MiXCR, one row per CDR3 protein. The table has hundreds of thousands of distinct CDR3 sequences, 12% seen once. The input for sequencing was non-naive T cells sorted from PBMCs, taken 14 to 15 days before vaccination. These receptors all stem from a man in his fifties who received an inactivated influenza vaccine.

This sequence joins TRBV20-1 and TRBJ1-1, with D possibly being TRBD1 (6 bases). Germline V lookup: CDR1 DFQATT, CDR2 SNEGSKA (reference sequence). V gave up 3 bases and J gave up 4 bases, with 15 bases separating them. The CDR3 length is 14 residues. CDR3 nucleotide sequence: TGCAGTGCTAGGATTTCCGCAGGGGCCACTGAAGCTTTCTTT. Protein product: CSARISAGATEAFF.

This clonotype was seen only once. The V and J genes are TRBV6-5 and TRBJ2-5, with 8 bases lining up with TRBD1. This CDR3 has 17 amino acids. V lost 5 bases and J lost 5; bases outside the gene matches: 16. Germline lookup yields CDR1 MNHEY and CDR2 SVGAGI. The CDR3 protein is CASSNQNFRGRWETQYF. DNA for the CDR3: TGTGCCAGCAGTAACCAGAACTTCAGGGGGCGCTGGGAGACCCAGTACTTC.

This clonotype was seen at least ten times. This chain connects TRBV6-5 to TRBJ1-4; TRBD1 might be the D (5 bases). The CDR3 has 15 amino acids. V was shortened by 2 bases and J by 2 bases, with 9 bases between the two germline ends. Germline CDR1 reads MNHEY; CDR2 reads SVGAGI. The CDR3 loop is CASSYHGGTNEKLFF. CDR3 bases: TGTGCCAGCAGTTACCATGGGGGGACTAATGAAAAACTGTTTTTT.

This chain joins TRBV12-3 or TRBV12-4 and TRBJ2-3; D possibly corresponds to TRBD1 (6 bases). This CDR3 comprises 15 residues. V was clipped by 7 bases and J by 2 bases, with 16 bases between them. The CDR3, as DNA: TGTGCCAGCACCCATTGGGGACAAAACACAGATACGCAGTATTTT. Translation: CASTHWGQNTDTQYF.

This clonotype has at least ten counts. This chain links TRBV4-3 with TRBJ2-3; 8 positions agree with TRBD2. The CDR3 loop spans 18 amino acids. Germline V gene lookup returns CDR1 LGHNA and CDR2 YSLEER. The J segment lost 2 bases and the V segment lost 0 bases, leaving 10 bases of the junction unmatched. This CDR3 is CASSQDLQRGPYTDTQYF. DNA of the CDR3: TGCGCCAGCAGCCAAGACCTTCAGCGGGGGCCCTACACAGATACGCAGTATTTT.

This clonotype was seen more than once but under ten times. CDR3 sequence (DNA): TGTGCCAGCATCCTAGCGGGCACAGATACGCAGTATTTT. Translation gives CASILAGTDTQYF. The V call is TRBV7-9, the J call TRBJ2-3, with 7 bases aligning to TRBD2. This CDR3 has 13 amino acids. The V segment lost 7 bases and the J segment 1 base; nucleotides outside the gene matches: 2. In germline, CDR1 is SEHNR, CDR2 FQNEAQ (reference sequence).

This clonotype was seen more than once but under ten times. The CDR3 DNA follows: TGCAGTGCTAGTCGGTCACAGAACAATCAGCCCCAGCATTTT. Residues: CSASRSQNNQPQHF. J is TRBJ1-5 and V is TRBV20-1; D call uncertain. Trimming cost V 3 bases and J 3 bases, with 12 bases left between them. The CDR3 sequence is 14 residues long. Germline CDR1 and CDR2: DFQATT and SNEGSKA (reference sequence).

This clonotype was observed many times. V usage is TRBV10-3 and J usage is TRBJ2-3, with a weak D call TRBD2 (5 bases). The germline V and J ends were trimmed by 3 bases and 5 bases, with 12 bases remaining between them. Germline-derived CDR1 and CDR2 are ENHRY and SYGVKD. The CDR3 contains 14 residues. In DNA form, the CDR3 reads TGTGCCATCAGTGAAGTGGTTCGGGAAGATACGCAGTATTTT. Protein product: CAISEVVREDTQYF.

This clonotype was counted only a few times. V gene TRBV20-1 combines with J gene TRBJ2-1; D is possibly TRBD2 (6 bases). Germline V lookup: CDR1 DFQATT, CDR2 SNEGSKA (reference sequence). V lost 2 bases to trimming and J lost 3 bases, with 14 bases between them. CDR3 length: 15 residues. The CDR3 is CSARFGGANYNEQFF. The CDR3 DNA follows: TGCAGTGCTAGATTCGGCGGGGCAAACTACAATGAGCAGTTCTTC.

In its sample, this clonotype was seen many times. The V call is TRBV29-1, the J call TRBJ1-1; a possible D gene is TRBD1 (6 bases). V lost 2 bases to trimming and J lost 2 bases, with 9 bases between them. Per the germline V gene, CDR1 is SQVTM and CDR2 is ANQGSEA. The CDR3 is 13 amino acids. CDR3 protein: CSVEPGANTEAFF. The CDR3 DNA reads as TGCAGCGTTGAACCAGGGGCTAACACTGAAGCTTTCTTT.

This clonotype was counted at least ten times. This rearrangement joins TRBV7-6 to TRBJ1-3; a weak D match, TRBD1 (5 bases). Germline CDR1 is SGHVS and CDR2 is FNYEAQ. The V end lost 5 bases, the J end lost 0 bases, and 20 bases lay between the germline ends. The CDR3 has 18 amino acids. DNA for the CDR3: TGTGCCAGCAGCCTCTGGGACCGCGATATTACCTCTGGAAACACCATATATTTT. Residues: CASSLWDRDITSGNTIYF.

This chain links TRBV20-1 with TRBJ1-5; unclear D gene. V was cut by 0 bases and J by 7 bases, with 13 bases left in between. This CDR3 has 14 amino acids. CDR1 and CDR2 from the germline V gene are DFQATT and SNEGSKA (reference sequence). The CDR3 DNA is TGCAGTGCTAGAGAGTTTTTGGAGCACCAGCCCCAGCATTTT. Amino acid sequence: CSAREFLEHQPQHF.

This clonotype was observed many times. The chain couples TRBV27 to TRBJ2-7; D is possibly TRBD1 or TRBD2 (6 bases each). CDR1 is MNHEY and CDR2 is SMNVEV in the germline V gene (reference sequence). The CDR3 loop spans 15 amino acids. Trimming left V 4 bases short and J 4 bases short, with 17 bases between. The chain's CDR3 is CASSSGGGGTYEQYF. CDR3 in DNA: TGTGCCAGCAGTTCAGGAGGGGGTGGTACGTACGAGCAGTACTTC.

This clonotype was seen many times. V gene TRBV15 combines with J gene TRBJ2-2; D not resolved. Between the trimmed V and J ends, which lost 0 bases and 6 bases, there was a span of 8 bases. The CDR3 sequence is 14 residues long. Per the germline V gene, CDR1 is LNHNV and CDR2 is YYDKDF (reference sequence). The CDR3: CATSREVDAGELFF. DNA for the CDR3: TGTGCCACCAGCAGAGAAGTCGACGCCGGGGAGCTGTTTTTT.

The rearrangement joins TRBV6-1 to TRBJ2-3; tentatively, D is TRBD1 (5 bases). From germline, CDR1 is MNHNS and CDR2 SASEGT. This CDR3 spans 12 amino acids. Trimming stripped 9 bases from V and 0 bases from J, with 7 bases between. CDR3 protein: CASQGSTDTQYF. The DNA of the CDR3 is TGTGCCAGTCAGGGTAGCACAGATACGCAGTATTTT.

The V gene is TRBV20-1, the J gene TRBJ1-3; D is uncertain. The germline gives CDR1 DFQATT, CDR2 SNEGSKA (reference sequence). This CDR3 comprises 15 residues. V lost 3 bases and J 0 bases, leaving 12 bases between the germline ends. Here the CDR3 DNA reads TGCAGTGCTAGCCAGGCAGCCGACTCTGGAAACACCATATATTTT. Translated: CSASQAADSGNTIYF.

This rearrangement joins TRBV4-3 to TRBJ2-1, with TRBD1 identical over 11 bases. The germline gives CDR1 LGHNA, CDR2 YSLEER. The CDR3 contains 16 residues. The ends lost 0 bases at V and 7 bases at J; junction bases unmatched: 5. The CDR3 DNA sequence: TGCGCCAGCAGCCAAGATAGGGGGACAGGGGGTAATGAGCAGTTCTTC. Its protein product is CASSQDRGTGGNEQFF.

This clonotype showed up just a few times. The V gene is TRBV20-1, the J gene TRBJ2-7, with D tentatively TRBD2 (5 bases). Looked up from germline, CDR1 is DFQATT and CDR2 is SNEGSKA (reference sequence). Trimming took off 7 bases at V and 1 base at J, with 14 bases between the two ends. The CDR3 extends over 13 amino acids. The CDR3 region is CSVRSGNSYEQYF. The CDR3, as DNA: TGCAGTGTCCGGTCGGGGAATTCCTACGAGCAGTACTTC.

Many counts were recorded for this clonotype. The chain employs TRBV14 and TRBJ1-5; no clear D. The CDR3 consists of 13 residues. Trimming cost V 1 base and J 5 bases, with 6 bases left between them. The V gene's germline CDR1 is SGHDN and CDR2 FVKESK. The CDR3 loop is CASSQAVHQPQHF. The CDR3 region has the DNA TGTGCCAGCAGCCAAGCCGTTCATCAGCCCCAGCATTTT.

This clonotype was detected only a few times. This rearrangement joins TRBV6-1 to TRBJ1-4; D might be TRBD1 (6 bases). Looked up from germline, CDR1 is MNHNS and CDR2 is SASEGT. CDR3 length equals 15 residues. The V and J ends lost 5 bases and 3 bases respectively, with 13 bases between them. This chain's CDR3 is CASSPHRVANEKLFF. CDR3 nucleotide sequence: TGTGCCAGCAGTCCGCACAGGGTTGCTAATGAAAAACTGTTTTTT.

This clonotype occurred a few times. The rearrangement uses TRBV2 and TRBJ2-7, with no clear D. The CDR3 has 11 residues. Between the trimmed V and J ends, which lost 8 bases and 3 bases, there was a span of 8 bases. Germline V gene sequence: CDR1 SNHLY, CDR2 FYNNEI. This chain's CDR3 is CASRNFYEQYF. In DNA form, the CDR3 reads TGTGCCAGCCGCAATTTCTACGAGCAGTACTTC.

V and J are TRBV6-2 or TRBV6-3 and TRBJ2-3; D ambiguous. Germline CDR1 MNHEY, CDR2 SVGEGT. CDR3 length: 14 amino acids. The germline V and J ends were trimmed by 2 bases and 2 bases, with 8 bases remaining between them. CDR3 DNA: TGTGCCAGCAGTTACAATCGGTACACAGATACGCAGTATTTT. This encodes CASSYNRYTDTQYF.

This clonotype was seen many times. The chain joins TRBV5-1 to TRBJ2-1; no definite D call. With 0 bases removed from V and 7 bases from J, the gap between germline ends came to 11 bases. Germline CDR1 SGHRS, CDR2 YFSETQ. The CDR3 consists of 14 residues. The CDR3, as DNA: TGCGCCAGCAGCTTGGAGCAGCGTCGGAATGAGCAGTTCTTC. Translation gives CASSLEQRRNEQFF.

This clonotype occurred many times. The chain carries TRBV5-1 and TRBJ2-3; D is unclear. The CDR3 runs to 13 residues. CDR1 is SGHRS and CDR2 is YFSETQ in the germline V gene. V dropped 5 bases and J dropped 1 base, with 8 bases sitting between them. The CDR3 region is CASRDGGTDTQYF. CDR3 in DNA: TGCGCCAGCAGAGACGGAGGCACAGATACGCAGTATTTT.

This clonotype came up many times. The V and J genes are TRBV9 and TRBJ2-5, with D unresolved. The V gene lost 4 bases and the J gene lost 5 bases, with 12 bases spanning the gap. CDR1 and CDR2 (germline): SGDLS, YYNGEE. The CDR3 covers 13 residues. The DNA of the CDR3 is TGTGCCAGCAGCTCGGATTGGCGGGAGACCCAGTACTTC. Its translation is CASSSDWRETQYF.

This clonotype was counted a few times. This rearrangement joins TRBV7-6 to TRBJ2-2; 11 positions agree with TRBD2. The CDR3 is made up of 17 amino acids. Germline assignment: CDR1 SGHVS and CDR2 FNYEAQ. The junction had 7 bases not matched to a gene; V was cut back by 1 base and J by 6 bases. The CDR3 protein is CASSLVLGLAAPGELFF. In DNA form, the CDR3 reads TGTGCCAGCAGCTTAGTTTTGGGACTAGCGGCGCCCGGGGAGCTGTTTTTT.

The V gene is TRBV20-1, the J gene TRBJ1-5; TRBD1 matches at 7 bases. V lost 1 base to trimming and J lost 7 bases; unmatched junction nucleotides: 4. The CDR3 is 13 amino acids. Germline-derived CDR1 and CDR2 are DFQATT and SNEGSKA (reference sequence). DNA for the CDR3: TGCAGTGCTAGAGGGACAGGAATACAGCCCCAGCATTTT. It yields the protein CSARGTGIQPQHF.

This clonotype was seen many times. The chain carries TRBV30 and TRBJ2-2; 8 bases align to TRBD1. Unmatched junction bases numbered 0, after V lost 3 bases and J lost 6 bases. The CDR3 totals 12 residues. Germline CDR1 and CDR2: GTSNPN and SVGIG (reference sequence). In nucleotides, the CDR3 is TGTGCCTGGAGACAGGGGGCCGGGGAGCTGTTTTTT. Translated: CAWRQGAGELFF.

The chain links TRBV5-5 to TRBJ1-2; TRBD1 might be the D (5 bases). Looked up from germline, CDR1 is SGHKS and CDR2 is YYEKEE (reference sequence). The CDR3 contains 13 residues. The V gene lost 3 bases and the J gene lost 3 bases, with 9 bases spanning the gap. The CDR3 coding sequence is TGTGCCAGCAGCTCGCAGGGTGACTATGGCTACACCTTC. Amino acid sequence: CASSSQGDYGYTF. The whole variable domain, filled in from reference TRBV5-5 and TRBJ1-2, reads DAGVTQSPTHLIKTRGQQVTLRCSPISGHKSVSWYQQVLGQGPQFIFQYYEKEERGRGNFPDRFSARQFPNYSSELNVNALLLGDSALYLCASSSQGDYGYTFGSGTRLTVV.

This sequence joins TRBV5-1 and TRBJ1-1, with D perhaps TRBD1 (5 bases). The CDR3 runs to 14 residues. Per the germline V gene, CDR1 is SGHRS and CDR2 is YFSETQ. Trimming pared 2 bases from V and 6 bases from J, leaving 14 bases between. The CDR3 nucleotides are TGCGCCAGCAGCTTTAGGGGCGCGGACGCTGAAGCTTTCTTT. Residues: CASSFRGADAEAFF.